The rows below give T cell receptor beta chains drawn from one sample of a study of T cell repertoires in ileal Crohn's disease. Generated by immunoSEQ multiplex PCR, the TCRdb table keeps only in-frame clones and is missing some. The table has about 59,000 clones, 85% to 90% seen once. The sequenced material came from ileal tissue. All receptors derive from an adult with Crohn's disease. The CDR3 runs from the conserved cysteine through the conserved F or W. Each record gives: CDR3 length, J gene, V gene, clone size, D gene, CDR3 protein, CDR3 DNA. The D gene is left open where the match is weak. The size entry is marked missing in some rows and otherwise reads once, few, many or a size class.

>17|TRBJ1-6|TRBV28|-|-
CASSSKWDIRGSSPLHF
TGTGCCAGCAGTTCCAAGTGGGACATAAGAGGAAGTTCACCCCTCCACTTT
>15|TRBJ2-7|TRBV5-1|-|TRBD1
CASSAETGVSYEQYF
TGCGCCAGCAGCGCTGAGACAGGGGTTTCCTACGAGCAGTACTTC
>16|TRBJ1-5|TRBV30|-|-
CAWRPRGAYSNQPQHF
TGTGCCTGGAGGCCCCGGGGGGCATATAGCAATCAGCCCCAGCATTTT
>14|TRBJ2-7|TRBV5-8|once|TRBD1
CASRFRDRADEQYF
TGTGCCAGCAGGTTCCGGGACAGGGCTGACGAGCAGTACTTC
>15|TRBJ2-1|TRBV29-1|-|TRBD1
CSVGLGDRGYYEQFF
TGCAGCGTTGGACTGGGGGACAGGGGGTACTATGAGCAGTTCTTC
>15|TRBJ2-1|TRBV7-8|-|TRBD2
CASSSTSGSFNEQFF
TGTGCCAGCAGCTCGACTAGCGGGAGTTTCAATGAGCAGTTCTTC
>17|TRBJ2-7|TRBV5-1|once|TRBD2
CASSLSVGQAGAYEQYF
TGCGCCAGCAGCTTGTCCGTCGGGCAAGCGGGAGCTTACGAGCAGTACTTC
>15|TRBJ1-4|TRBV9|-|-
CASSVGLGGEEKLFF
TGTGCCAGCAGCGTAGGGTTAGGGGGTGAGGAAAAACTGTTTTTT
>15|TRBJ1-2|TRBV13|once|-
CASSSKHTGYYGYTF
TGTGCCAGCAGCAGCAAACATACAGGGTACTATGGCTACACCTTC
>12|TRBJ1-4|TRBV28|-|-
CASSVSLSWYYF
TGTGCCAGCAGTGTTAGCTTAAGTTGGTACTATTTT
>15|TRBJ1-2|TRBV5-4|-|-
CASSWSTESNYGYTF
TGTGCCAGCAGCTGGTCGACAGAGAGTAACTATGGCTACACCTTC
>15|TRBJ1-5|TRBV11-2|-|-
CASSLGQISNQPQHF
TGTGCCAGCAGCTTAGGACAGATTAGCAATCAGCCCCAGCATTTT
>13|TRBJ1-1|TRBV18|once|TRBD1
CASTTGVETEAFF
TGTGCCAGTACGACAGGGGTTGAAACTGAAGCTTTCTTT
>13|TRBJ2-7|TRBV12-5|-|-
CASGWEVEFEQYF
TGTGCTAGTGGTTGGGAGGTTGAGTTCGAGCAGTACTTC
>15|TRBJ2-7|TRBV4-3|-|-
CASSRERDSYYEQYF
TGCGCCAGCAGCCGAGAACGGGACTCCTACTACGAGCAGTACTTC
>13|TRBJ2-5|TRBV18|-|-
CASHTGLEETQYF
TGTGCCAGTCACACAGGGCTGGAGGAGACCCAGTACTTC
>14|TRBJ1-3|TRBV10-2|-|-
CASCPFKGGNTIYF
TGCGCCAGCTGTCCATTTAAGGGGGGAAACACCATATATTTT
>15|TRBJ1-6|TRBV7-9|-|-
CASSLDGPYNSPLHF
TGTGCCAGCAGCTTAGATGGGCCCTATAATTCACCCCTCCACTTT
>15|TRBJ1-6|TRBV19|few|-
CASSPSRDTNSPLHF
TGTGCCAGTAGTCCGTCTAGGGACACTAATTCACCCCTCCACTTT
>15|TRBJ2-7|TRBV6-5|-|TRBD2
CASSYSPREYYEQYF
TGTGCCAGCAGTTACTCCCCGCGGGAGTACTACGAGCAGTACTTC
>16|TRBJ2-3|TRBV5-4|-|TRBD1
CASSPKDRRNTDTQYF
TGTGCCAGCAGCCCTAAGGACAGGCGAAATACAGATACGCAGTATTTT
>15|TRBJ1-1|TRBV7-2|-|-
CASSLAQGRNTEAFF
TGTGCCAGCAGCTTAGCGCAAGGGAGGAACACTGAAGCTTTCTTT
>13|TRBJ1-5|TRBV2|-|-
CASLGQNNQPQHF
TGTGCCAGCCTAGGACAGAACAATCAGCCCCAGCATTTT
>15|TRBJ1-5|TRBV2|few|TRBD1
CASSLDRDLTQPQHF
TGTGCCAGCAGTTTGGACAGGGACTTAACCCAGCCCCAGCATTTT
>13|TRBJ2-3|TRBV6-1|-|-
CASSGERLDTQYF
TGTGCCAGCAGTGGAGAGCGATTAGATACGCAGTATTTT
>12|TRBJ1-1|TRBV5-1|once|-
CASSLVDSEAFF
TGCGCCAGCAGCTTGGTGGACAGCGAAGCTTTCTTT